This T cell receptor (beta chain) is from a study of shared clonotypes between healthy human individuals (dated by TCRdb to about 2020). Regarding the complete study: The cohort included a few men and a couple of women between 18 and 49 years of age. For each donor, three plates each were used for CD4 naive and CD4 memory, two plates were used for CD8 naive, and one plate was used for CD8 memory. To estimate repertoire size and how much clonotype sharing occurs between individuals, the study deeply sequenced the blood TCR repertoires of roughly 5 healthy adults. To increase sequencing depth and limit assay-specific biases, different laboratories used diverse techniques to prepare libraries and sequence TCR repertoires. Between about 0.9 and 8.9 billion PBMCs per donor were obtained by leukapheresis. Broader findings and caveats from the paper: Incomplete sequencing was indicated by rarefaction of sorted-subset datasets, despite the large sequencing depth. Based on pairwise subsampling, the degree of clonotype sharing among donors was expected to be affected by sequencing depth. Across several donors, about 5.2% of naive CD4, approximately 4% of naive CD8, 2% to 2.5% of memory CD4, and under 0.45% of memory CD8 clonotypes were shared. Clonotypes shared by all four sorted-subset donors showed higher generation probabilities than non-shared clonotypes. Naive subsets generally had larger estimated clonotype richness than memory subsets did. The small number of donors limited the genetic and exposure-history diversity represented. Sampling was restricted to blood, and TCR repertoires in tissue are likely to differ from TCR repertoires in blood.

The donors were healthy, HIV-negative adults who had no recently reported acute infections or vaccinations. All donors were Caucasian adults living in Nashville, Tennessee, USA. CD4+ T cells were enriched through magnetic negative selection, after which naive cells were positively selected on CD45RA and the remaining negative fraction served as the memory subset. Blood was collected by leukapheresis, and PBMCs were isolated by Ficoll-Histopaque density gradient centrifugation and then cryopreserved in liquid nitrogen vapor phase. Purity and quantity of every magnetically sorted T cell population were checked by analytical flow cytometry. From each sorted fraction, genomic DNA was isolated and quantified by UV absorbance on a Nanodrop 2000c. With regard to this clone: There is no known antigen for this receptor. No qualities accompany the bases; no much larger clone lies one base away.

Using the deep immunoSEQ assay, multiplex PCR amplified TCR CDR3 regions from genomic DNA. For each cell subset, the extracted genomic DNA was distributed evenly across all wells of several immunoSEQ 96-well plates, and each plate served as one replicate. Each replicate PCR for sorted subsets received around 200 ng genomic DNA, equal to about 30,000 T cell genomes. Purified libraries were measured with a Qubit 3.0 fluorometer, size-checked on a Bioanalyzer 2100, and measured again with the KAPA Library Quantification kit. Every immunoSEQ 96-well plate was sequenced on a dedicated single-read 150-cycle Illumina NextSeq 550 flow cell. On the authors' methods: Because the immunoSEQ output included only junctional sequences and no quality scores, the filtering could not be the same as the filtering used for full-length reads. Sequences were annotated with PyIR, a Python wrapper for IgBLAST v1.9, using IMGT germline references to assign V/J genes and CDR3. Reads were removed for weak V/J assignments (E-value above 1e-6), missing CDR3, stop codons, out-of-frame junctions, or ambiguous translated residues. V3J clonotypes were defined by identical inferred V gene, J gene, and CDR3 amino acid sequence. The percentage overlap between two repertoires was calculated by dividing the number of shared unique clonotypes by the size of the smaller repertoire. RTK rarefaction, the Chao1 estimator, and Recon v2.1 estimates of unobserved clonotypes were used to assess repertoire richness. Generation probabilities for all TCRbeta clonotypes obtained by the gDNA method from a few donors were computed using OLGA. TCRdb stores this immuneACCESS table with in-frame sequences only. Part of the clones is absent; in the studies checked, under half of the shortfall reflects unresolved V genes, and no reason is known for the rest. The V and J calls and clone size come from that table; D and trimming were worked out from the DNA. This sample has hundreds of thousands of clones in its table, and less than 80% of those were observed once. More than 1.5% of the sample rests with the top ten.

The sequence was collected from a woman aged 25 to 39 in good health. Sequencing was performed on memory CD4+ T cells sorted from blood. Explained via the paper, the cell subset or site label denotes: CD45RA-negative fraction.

The DNA sequence follows: TGTGCCAGCAGGAGGACAGGCGCCGGTCAAGAGACCCAGTACTTC. It encodes CASRRTGAGQETQYF. The chain is made from TRBV28 and TRBJ2-5, and 7 junctional nucleotides match TRBD1. Including cysteine and phenylalanine, the CDR3 has 15 amino acids. The retained sequence is limited to the CDR3, 45 bases, with the frame set at the first base. CDR1 and CDR2, looked up from the germline V gene, are MDHEN and SYDVKM. Trimming removed 6 bases from V and 2 bases from J; the gene matches leave 9 bases unexplained. Extended through the reference TRBV28 and TRBJ2-5 proteins, this CDR3 yields the full variable domain: DVKVTQSSRYLVKRTGEKVFLECVQDMDHENMFWYRQDPGLGLRLIYFSYDVKMKEKGDIPEGYSVSREKKERFSLILESASTNQTSMYLCASRRTGAGQETQYFGPGTRLLVL.